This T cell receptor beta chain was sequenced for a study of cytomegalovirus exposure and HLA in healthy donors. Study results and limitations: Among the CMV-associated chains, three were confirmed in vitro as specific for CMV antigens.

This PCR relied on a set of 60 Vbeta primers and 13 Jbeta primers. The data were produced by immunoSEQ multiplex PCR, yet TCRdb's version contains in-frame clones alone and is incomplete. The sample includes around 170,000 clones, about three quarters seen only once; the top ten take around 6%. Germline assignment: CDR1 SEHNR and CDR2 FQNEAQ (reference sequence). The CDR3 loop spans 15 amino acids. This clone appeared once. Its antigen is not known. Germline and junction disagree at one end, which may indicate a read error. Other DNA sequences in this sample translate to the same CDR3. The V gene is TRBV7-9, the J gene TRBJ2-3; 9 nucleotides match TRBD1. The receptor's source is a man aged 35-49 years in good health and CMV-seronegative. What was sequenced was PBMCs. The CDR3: CASSLWTGELDTQYF. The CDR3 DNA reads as TGCGCCAGCAGCTTATGGACAGGGGAGTTGGATACGCAGTATTTT.